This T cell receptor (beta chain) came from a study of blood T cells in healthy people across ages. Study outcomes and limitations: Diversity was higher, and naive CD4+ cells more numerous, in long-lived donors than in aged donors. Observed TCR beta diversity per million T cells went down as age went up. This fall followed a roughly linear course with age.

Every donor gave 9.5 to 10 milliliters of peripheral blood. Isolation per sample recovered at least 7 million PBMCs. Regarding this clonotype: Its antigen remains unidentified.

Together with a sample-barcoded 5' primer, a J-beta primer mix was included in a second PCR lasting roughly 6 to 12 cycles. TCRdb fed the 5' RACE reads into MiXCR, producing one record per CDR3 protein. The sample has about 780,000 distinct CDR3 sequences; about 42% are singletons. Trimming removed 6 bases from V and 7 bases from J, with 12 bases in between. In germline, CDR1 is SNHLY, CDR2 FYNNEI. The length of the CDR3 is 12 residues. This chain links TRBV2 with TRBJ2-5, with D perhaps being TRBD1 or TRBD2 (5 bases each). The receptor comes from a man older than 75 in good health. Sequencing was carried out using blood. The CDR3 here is CASRGDRSTQYF. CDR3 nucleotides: TGTGCCAGCAGGGGGGACCGCTCGACCCAGTACTTC.